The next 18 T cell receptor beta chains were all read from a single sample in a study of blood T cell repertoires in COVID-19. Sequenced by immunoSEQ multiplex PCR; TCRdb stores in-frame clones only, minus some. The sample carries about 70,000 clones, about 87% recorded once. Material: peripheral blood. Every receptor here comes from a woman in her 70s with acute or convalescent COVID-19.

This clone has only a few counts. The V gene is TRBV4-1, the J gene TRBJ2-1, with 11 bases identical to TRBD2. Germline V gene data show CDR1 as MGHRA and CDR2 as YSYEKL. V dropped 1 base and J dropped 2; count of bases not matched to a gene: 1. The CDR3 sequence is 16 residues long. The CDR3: CASSQVAGGPYNEQFF. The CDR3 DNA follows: TGCGCCAGCAGCCAAGTAGCGGGGGGGCCCTACAATGAGCAGTTCTTC.

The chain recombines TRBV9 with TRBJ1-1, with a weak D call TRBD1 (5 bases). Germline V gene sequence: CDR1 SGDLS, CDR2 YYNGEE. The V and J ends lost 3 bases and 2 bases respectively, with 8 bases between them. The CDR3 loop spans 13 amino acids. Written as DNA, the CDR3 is TGTGCCAGCAGCGCGACAGCCAACACTGAAGCTTTCTTT. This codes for CASSATANTEAFF. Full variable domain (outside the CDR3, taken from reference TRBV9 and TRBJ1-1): DSGVTQTPKHLITATGQRVTLRCSPRSGDLSVYWYQQSLDQGLQFLIQYYNGEERAKGNILERFSAQQFPDLHSELNLSSLELGDSALYFCASSATANTEAFFGQGTRLTVV.

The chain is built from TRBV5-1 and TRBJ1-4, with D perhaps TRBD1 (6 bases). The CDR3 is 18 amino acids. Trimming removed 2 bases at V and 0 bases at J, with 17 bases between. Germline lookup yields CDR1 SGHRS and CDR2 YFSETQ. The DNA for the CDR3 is TGCGCCAGCAGCTTATCCTCCAGGGGCACCTCAACTAATGAAAAACTGTTTTTT. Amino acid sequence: CASSLSSRGTSTNEKLFF.

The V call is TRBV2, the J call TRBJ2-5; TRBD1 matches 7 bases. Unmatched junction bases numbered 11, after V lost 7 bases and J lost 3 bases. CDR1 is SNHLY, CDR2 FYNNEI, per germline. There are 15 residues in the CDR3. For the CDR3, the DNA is TGTGCCAGCAATATGGAACAGGGGTTGGAAGAGACCCAGTACTTC. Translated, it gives CASNMEQGLEETQYF.

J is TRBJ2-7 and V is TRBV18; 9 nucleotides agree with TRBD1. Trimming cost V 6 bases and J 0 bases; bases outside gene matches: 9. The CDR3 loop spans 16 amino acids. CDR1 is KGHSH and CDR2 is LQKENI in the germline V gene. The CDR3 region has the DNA TGTGCCAGCTCCCCGACCGAGACAGGGGGCTCCTACGAGCAGTACTTC. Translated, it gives CASSPTETGGSYEQYF.

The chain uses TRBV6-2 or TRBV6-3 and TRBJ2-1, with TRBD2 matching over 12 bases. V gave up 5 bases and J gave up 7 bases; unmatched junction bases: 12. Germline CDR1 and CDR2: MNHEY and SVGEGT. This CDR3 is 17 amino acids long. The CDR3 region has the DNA TGTGCCAGCAGTCCCTTCGACGGACTAGCGGGACAGAATGAGCAGTTCTTC. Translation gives CASSPFDGLAGQNEQFF.

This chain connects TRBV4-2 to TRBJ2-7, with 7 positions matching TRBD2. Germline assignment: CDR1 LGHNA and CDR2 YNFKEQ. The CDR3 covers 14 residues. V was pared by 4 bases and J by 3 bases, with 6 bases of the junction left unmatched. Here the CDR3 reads CASSLGEGSYEQYF. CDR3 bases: TGTGCCAGCAGCCTCGGGGAGGGGAGCTACGAGCAGTACTTC.

In nucleotides, the CDR3 is TGTGCCAGCAGCTTGGGGGGATTACAGGGGGCGATAAACACTGAAGCTTTCTTT. Translated, it gives CASSLGGLQGAINTEAFF. The gene calls are TRBV5-4 and TRBJ1-1; 9 bases align to TRBD1. CDR1 is SGHNT, CDR2 YYREEE, per germline (reference sequence). V shed 0 bases, J shed 2 bases, and the junction held 11 bases outside the gene matches. The CDR3 has 18 amino acids.

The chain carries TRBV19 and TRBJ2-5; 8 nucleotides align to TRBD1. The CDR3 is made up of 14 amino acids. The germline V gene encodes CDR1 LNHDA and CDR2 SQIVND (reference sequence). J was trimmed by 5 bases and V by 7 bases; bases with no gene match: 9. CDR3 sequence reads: CASTSQGAEETQYF. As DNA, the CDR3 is TGTGCCAGTACCAGCCAGGGGGCTGAGGAGACCCAGTACTTC.

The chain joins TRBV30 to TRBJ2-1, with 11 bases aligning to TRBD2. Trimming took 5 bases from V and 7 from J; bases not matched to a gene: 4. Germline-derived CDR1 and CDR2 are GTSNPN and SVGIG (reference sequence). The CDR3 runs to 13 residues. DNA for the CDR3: TGTGCCTGGTCGGCTAGCGGGAGGAATGAGCAGTTCTTC. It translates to CAWSASGRNEQFF.

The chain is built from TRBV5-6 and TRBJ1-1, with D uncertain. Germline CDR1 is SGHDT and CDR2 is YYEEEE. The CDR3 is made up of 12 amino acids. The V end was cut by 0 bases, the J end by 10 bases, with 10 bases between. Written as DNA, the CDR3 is TGTGCCAGCAGCTTGGGACCTGAGGGAGCTTTCTTT. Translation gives CASSLGPEGAFF. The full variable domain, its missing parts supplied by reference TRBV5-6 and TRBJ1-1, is DAGVTQSPTHLIKTRGQQVTLRCSPKSGHDTVSWYQQALGQGPQFIFQYYEEEERQRGNFPDRFSGHQFPNYSSELNVNALLLGDSALYLCASSLGPEGAFFGQGTRLTVV.

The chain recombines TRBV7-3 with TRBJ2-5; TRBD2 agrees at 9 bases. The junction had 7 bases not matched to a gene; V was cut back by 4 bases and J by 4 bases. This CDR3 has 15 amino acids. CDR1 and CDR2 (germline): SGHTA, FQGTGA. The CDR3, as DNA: TGTGCCAGCAGCTCACTAGCGGGTGGGGCAGAGACCCAGTACTTC. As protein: CASSSLAGGAETQYF.

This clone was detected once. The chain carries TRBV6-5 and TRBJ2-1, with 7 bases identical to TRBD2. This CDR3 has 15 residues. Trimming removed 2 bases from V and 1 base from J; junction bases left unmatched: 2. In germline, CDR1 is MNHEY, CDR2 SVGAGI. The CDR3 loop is CASSYEGGSYNEQFF. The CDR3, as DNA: TGTGCCAGCAGTTACGAGGGAGGGTCCTACAATGAGCAGTTCTTC.

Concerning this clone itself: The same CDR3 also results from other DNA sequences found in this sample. CDR3 in DNA: TGCGCCAGCAGCTTGACAGGTTCCTACGAGCAGTACTTC. Translating it yields CASSLTGSYEQYF. V and J are TRBV5-1 and TRBJ2-7; TRBD1 is a possible D gene (5 bases). The CDR3 has 13 residues. With 1 base removed from V and 1 base from J, the gap between germline ends came to 6 bases. Germline assignment: CDR1 SGHRS and CDR2 YFSETQ.

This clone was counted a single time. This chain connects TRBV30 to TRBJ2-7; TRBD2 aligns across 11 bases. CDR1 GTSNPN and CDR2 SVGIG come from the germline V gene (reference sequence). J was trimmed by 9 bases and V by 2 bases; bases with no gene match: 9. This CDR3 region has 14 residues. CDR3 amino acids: CAWSSGTSGSWQYF. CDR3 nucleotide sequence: TGTGCCTGGAGTTCCGGGACTAGCGGATCATGGCAGTACTTC.

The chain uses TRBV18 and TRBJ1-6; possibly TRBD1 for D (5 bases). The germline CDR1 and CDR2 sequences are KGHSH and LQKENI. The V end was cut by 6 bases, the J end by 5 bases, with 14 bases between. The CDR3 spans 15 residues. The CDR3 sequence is CASSLHGGDNSPLHF. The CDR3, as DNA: TGTGCCAGCTCGCTCCACGGGGGAGATAATTCACCCCTCCACTTT.

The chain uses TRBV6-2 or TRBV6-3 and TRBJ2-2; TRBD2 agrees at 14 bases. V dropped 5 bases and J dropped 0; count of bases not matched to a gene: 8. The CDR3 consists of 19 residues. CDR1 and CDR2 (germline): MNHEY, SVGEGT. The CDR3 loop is CASSLRTSGRPANTGELFF. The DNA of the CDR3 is TGTGCCAGCAGTCTCCGGACTAGCGGGAGGCCCGCGAACACCGGGGAGCTGTTTTTT.

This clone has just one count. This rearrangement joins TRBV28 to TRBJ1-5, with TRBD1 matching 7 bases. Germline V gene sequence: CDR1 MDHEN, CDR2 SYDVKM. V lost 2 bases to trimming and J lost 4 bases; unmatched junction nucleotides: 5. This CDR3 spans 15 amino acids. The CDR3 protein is CASSLLRDRNQPQHF. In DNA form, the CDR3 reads TGTGCCAGCAGTTTACTTCGGGACAGAAATCAGCCCCAGCATTTT.